This TCR beta chain was identified in a study of neurological immune-mediated disorders (dated by TCRdb to the late 2010s). A note on the overall study: Using UMI-based sequencing, the study compared peripheral blood TCR-beta repertoires from patients with HTLV-I-associated myelopathy (HAM/TSP), patients with multiple sclerosis, and healthy controls. The roughly 100 TCR-beta libraries included longitudinal samples, technical triplicates and paired sorted CD4+ and CD8+ T-cell subsets alongside PBMC samples. Longitudinal HAM/TSP and healthy donors were sampled at 3 time-points each (about 3-45 month intervals). The cohort comprised 68 subjects: roughly 14 HAM/TSP patients, 34 multiple sclerosis patients and around 20 healthy controls. The investigation overall reported the following: TCR clonal expansion was highest in HAM/TSP patients and lowest in MS patients, with MS patients falling below even healthy controls. Across subjects, expanded clones never shared an identical CDR3 amino acid sequence, which suggests that the TCR-beta repertoires in every group were private.

cDNA synthesis used template-switch 5'RACE with a primer carrying a 10-nucleotide random unique molecular identifier tagging each TCR transcript. Over 190 million TCR-beta sequences, covering 15-18 subjects, were produced in each sequencing run. The RNeasy kit was used to extract total RNA. The KAPA Real-time Library Amplification kit was used to amplify TCR-beta VDJ regions with primers targeting the TCR constant region and the 5'RACE anchor. Sample indexes and Illumina adaptors were added in a first PCR, after which library yield was increased in a second PCR. The roughly 650 bp TCR product was size-selected on a 2% E-gel SizeSelection system after Ampure bead purification. Before pooling, library quality was checked on a Bioanalyzer, concentration was measured with Qubit, and libraries were quantified with the Kapa Library Quantification kit. Libraries were sequenced paired-end 2 x 150 bp on an Illumina HiSeq 2500. To increase sequence diversity, roughly 24-32% phiX was spiked into each library pool. Turning to the authors' computational methods: The quality-filtered reads were processed with the UMI-based MiGEC pipeline, whose error correction step removed more than 80% of the raw TCR sequences. IMGT germline references were used for alignment of VDJ genes, and clonotypes were defined by a unique CDR3 amino acid sequence together with V-J genes. Clonal expansion, Shannon diversity and CDR3 relatedness (CalcPairwiseDistances, ClusterSamples) were evaluated with VDJtools, and phylogenetic trees were built with CLCbio workbench. A clone was classed as expanded if it had 8 or more unique UMIs, a cutoff based on coefficient-of-variation modelling across technical triplicates. Using fastp trimming at Q25 and MiXCR clonotype assembly, TCRdb reanalyzed the public sequencing data and kept in-frame beta chains. Here each entry gathers all rows of one CDR3 protein and keeps the most common genes and DNA. TCRdb's processing, not the study's, gives the V and J calls here. The sample table records 60,000 to 90,000 distinct CDR3 sequences; roughly 10% of these occur just once. The ten largest make up roughly 10% of the sample.

Trimming removed 0 bases from V and 4 bases from J; the gene matches leave 9 bases unexplained. The cysteine opens and the phenylalanine closes a CDR3 of 17 amino acids. Only CDR3 DNA is held: 51 bases, read in frame from base 1. This clonotype has ten or more counts. Its antigen is unknown. No qualities accompany the bases; no much larger clone lies one base away. The label giving this sample's time point can be read as: longitudinal time-point 1 (baseline). Healthy controls were blood bank volunteers in Maryland, USA. Libraries from unsorted PBMCs were made from 2 million PBMCs kept in RNAlater at -80 degrees C until RNA extraction. Peripheral blood was subjected to Ficoll-Hypaque density gradient centrifugation to isolate PBMCs, which were then cryopreserved in liquid nitrogen.

This chain joins TRBV12-3 or TRBV12-4 to TRBJ2-5, and TRBD2 aligns with 9 junction nucleotides. The clonotype was recovered from a man aged 25 to 40 in good health. Material for sequencing was PBMCs. The CDR3 region has the sequence CASSLALSSGSSETQYF. The DNA sequence reads TGTGCCAGCAGTTTAGCGTTGAGTAGCGGGAGCTCAGAGACCCAGTACTTC.